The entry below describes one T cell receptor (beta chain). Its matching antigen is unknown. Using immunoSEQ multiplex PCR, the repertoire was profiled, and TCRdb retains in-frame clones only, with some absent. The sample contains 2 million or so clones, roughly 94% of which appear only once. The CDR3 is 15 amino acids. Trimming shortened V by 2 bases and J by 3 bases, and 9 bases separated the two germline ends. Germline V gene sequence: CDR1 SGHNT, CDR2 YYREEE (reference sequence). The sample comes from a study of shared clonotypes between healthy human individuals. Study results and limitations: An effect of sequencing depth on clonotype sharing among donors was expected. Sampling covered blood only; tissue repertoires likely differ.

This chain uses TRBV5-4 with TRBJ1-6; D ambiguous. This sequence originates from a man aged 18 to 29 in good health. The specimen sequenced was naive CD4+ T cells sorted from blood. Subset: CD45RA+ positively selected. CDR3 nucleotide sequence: TGTGCCAGCAGCTTATGGGAGGTCTATAATTCACCCCTCCACTTT. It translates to CASSLWEVYNSPLHF.